This T cell receptor beta chain was observed in a study of blood T cell repertoires in COVID-19. The assay was immunoSEQ multiplex PCR, and TCRdb's table has in-frame clones only and misses some. The profile shows 85,000 to 130,000 clones, about 89% of them singletons. The CDR3 loop spans 19 amino acids. The germline V gene encodes CDR1 KGHDR and CDR2 SFDVKD. J gave up 2 bases and V 4 bases, and 10 bases lay outside the gene matches. The receptor was isolated from a human donor in a cohort sampled during active COVID-19. Sequenced: peripheral blood. The chain couples TRBV24-1 to TRBJ2-3; 14 bases fit TRBD2. The CDR3 region is CATSDPVKGLAGATDTQYF. Here the CDR3 DNA reads TGTGCCACCAGTGACCCCGTCAAGGGACTAGCGGGGGCCACAGATACGCAGTATTTT.